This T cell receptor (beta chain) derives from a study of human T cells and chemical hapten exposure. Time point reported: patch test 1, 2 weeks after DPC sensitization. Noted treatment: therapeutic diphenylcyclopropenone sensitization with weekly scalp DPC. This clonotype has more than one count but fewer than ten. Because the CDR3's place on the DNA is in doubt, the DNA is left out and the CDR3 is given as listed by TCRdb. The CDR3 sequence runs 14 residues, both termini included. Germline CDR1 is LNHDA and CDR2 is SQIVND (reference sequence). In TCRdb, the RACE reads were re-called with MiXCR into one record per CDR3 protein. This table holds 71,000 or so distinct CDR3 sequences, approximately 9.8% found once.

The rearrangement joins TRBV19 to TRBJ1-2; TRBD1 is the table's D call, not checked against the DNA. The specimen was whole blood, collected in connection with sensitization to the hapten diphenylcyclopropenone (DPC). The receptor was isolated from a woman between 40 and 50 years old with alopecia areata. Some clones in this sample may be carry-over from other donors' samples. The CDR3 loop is CASTPSVAVSQSTF.